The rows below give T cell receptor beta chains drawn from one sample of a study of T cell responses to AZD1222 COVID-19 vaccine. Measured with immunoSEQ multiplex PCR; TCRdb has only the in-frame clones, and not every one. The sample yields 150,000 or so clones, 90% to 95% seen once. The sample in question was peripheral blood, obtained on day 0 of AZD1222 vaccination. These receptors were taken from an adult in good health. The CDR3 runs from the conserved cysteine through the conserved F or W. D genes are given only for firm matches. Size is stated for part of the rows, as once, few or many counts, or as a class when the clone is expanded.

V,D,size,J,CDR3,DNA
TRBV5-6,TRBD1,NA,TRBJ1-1,CASSTDRVRTEAFF,TGTGCCAGCAGCACCGACAGGGTTAGGACTGAAGCTTTCTTT
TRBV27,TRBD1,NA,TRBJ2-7,CASRQGLSSYEQYF,TGTGCCAGCAGACAGGGGTTAAGCTCCTACGAGCAGTACTTC
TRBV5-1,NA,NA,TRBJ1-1,CASSLGGVGGTEAFF,TGCGCCAGCAGCTTGGGTGGGGTCGGCGGCACTGAAGCTTTCTTT
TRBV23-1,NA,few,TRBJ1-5,CASSQSARAGDQPQHF,TGCGCCAGCAGTCAATCGGCCAGGGCAGGGGATCAGCCCCAGCATTTT
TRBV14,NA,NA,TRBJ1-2,CASSAQQGGSYTF,TGTGCCAGCAGCGCCCAACAAGGCGGCTCCTACACCTTC
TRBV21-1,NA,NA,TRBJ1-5,CASTKGEGRNQPQHF,TGTGCCAGCACAAAAGGGGAGGGCCGGAATCAGCCCCAGCATTTT
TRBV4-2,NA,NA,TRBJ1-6,CASSQDLLTANSPLHF,TGTGCCAGCAGCCAAGATCTCCTCACTGCAAATTCACCCCTCCACTTT
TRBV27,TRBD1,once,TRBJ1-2,CASSLSRTGLHTF,TGTGCCAGCAGTTTATCTCGGACAGGGCTCCACACCTTC
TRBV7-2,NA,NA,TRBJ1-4,CASSLLGANEKLFF,TGTGCCAGCAGCCTGCTAGGGGCGAATGAAAAACTGTTTTTT
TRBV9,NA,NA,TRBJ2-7,CASSLNTRIGEQYF,TGTGCCAGCAGCCTCAATACCAGGATCGGGGAGCAGTACTTC
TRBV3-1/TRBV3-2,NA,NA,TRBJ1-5,CASSQDGVNQPQHF,TGTGCCAGCAGCCAAGATGGAGTCAATCAGCCCCAGCATTTT
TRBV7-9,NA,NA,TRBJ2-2,CASSPSGVGGELFF,TGTGCCAGCAGCCCATCAGGGGTGGGCGGGGAGCTGTTTTTT
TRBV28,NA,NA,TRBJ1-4,CASSLEGRQLFF,TGTGCCAGCAGTTTAGAGGGGAGGCAACTGTTTTTT
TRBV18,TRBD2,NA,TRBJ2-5,CASSALASQETQYF,TGTGCCAGCTCAGCACTAGCGTCACAAGAGACCCAGTACTTC
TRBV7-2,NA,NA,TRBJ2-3,CASSSEPLTDTQYF,TGTGCCAGCAGCTCTGAACCCCTCACAGATACGCAGTATTTT
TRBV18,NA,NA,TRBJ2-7,CASSPGTSVEQYF,TGTGCCAGCTCACCGGGGACATCAGTAGAGCAGTACTTC
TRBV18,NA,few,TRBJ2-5,CASSPPDQGRQTQYF,TGTGCCAGCTCACCACCTGATCAGGGTAGACAGACCCAGTACTTC
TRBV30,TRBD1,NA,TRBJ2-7,CAWSGQGIYEQYF,TGTGCCTGGAGTGGACAGGGGATTTACGAGCAGTACTTC
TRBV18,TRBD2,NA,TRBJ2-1,CASSPPASGVSFQFF,TGTGCCAGCTCACCACCCGCTAGCGGGGTATCGTTTCAGTTCTTC
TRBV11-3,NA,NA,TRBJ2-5,CASSLRQKETQYF,TGTGCCAGCAGCTTGCGGCAGAAAGAGACCCAGTACTTC
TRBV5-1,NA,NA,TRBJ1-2,CASSLDATGEGLNGYTF,TGCGCCAGCAGCTTGGACGCCACAGGAGAAGGTCTTAATGGCTACACCTTC
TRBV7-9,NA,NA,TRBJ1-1,CASSLRQGAVYTEAFF,TGTGCCAGCAGCTTAAGGCAGGGCGCTGTTTACACTGAAGCTTTCTTT
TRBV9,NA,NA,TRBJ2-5,CASSPHGETQYF,TGTGCCAGCAGCCCACACGGGGAGACCCAGTACTTC
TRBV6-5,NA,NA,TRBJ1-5,CASGQMNQPQHF,TGTGCCAGCGGACAGATGAATCAGCCCCAGCATTTT
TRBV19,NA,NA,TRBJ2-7,CASSIAQPTYEQYF,TGTGCCAGTAGTATAGCTCAGCCAACCTACGAGCAGTACTTC
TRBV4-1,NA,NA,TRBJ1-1,CASSQTQLVEAFF,TGCGCCAGCAGCCAAACCCAGCTGGTCGAAGCTTTCTTT
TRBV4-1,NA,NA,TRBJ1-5,CASSQGQRNQPQHF,TGCGCCAGCAGCCAAGGACAGAGGAATCAGCCCCAGCATTTT
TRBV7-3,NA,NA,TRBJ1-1,CASSPLARVSTEAFF,TGTGCCAGCAGCCCCCTAGCTAGGGTCTCCACTGAAGCTTTCTTT
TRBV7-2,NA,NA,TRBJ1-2,CASSLVRLESYTF,TGTGCCAGCAGCTTAGTCCGCCTCGAGAGCTACACCTTC
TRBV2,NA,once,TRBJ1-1,CASSEEGAEAFF,TGTGCCAGCAGTGAAGAGGGGGCTGAAGCTTTCTTT
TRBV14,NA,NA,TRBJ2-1,CASSQFPGSITYNEQFF,TGTGCCAGCAGCCAATTCCCTGGGTCCATAACCTACAATGAGCAGTTCTTC
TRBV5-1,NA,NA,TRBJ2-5,CASSVTRGGETQYF,TGCGCCAGCAGCGTTACCAGGGGAGGTGAGACCCAGTACTTC
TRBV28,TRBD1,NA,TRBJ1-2,CASSTRQGWGYTF,TGTGCCAGCAGTACCCGACAGGGCTGGGGCTACACCTTC
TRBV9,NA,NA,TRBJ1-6,CASTRTGLGSPLHF,TGTGCCAGCACTAGAACAGGGTTGGGATCACCCCTCCACTTT
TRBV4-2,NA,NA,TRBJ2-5,CASSQDFQETQYF,TGTGCCAGCAGCCAAGATTTCCAAGAGACCCAGTACTTC
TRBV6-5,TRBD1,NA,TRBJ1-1,CASIRGGMETEAFF,TGTGCCAGCATCAGGGGGGGGATGGAGACTGAAGCTTTCTTT
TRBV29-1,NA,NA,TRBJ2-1,CSVGHGSRLPNEQFF,TGCAGCGTTGGACACGGTTCGCGTCTTCCCAATGAGCAGTTCTTC
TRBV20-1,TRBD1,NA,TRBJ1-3,CSASSQGPLRNTIYF,TGCAGTGCTAGTTCACAGGGGCCTCTACGAAACACCATATATTTT
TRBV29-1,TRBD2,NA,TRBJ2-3,CSVDPLAGGGDTQYF,TGCAGCGTTGATCCACTAGCGGGAGGAGGAGATACGCAGTATTTT
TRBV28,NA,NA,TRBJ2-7,CAGGGGSTGELGEQYF,TGTGCCGGCGGGGGAGGGTCGACAGGCGAATTGGGCGAGCAGTACTTC
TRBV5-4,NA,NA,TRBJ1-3,CASSLGRGGGNTIYF,TGTGCCAGCAGCTTGGGAAGGGGGGGAGGAAACACCATATATTTT
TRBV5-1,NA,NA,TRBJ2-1,CASNQGHEQFF,TGCGCCAGCAACCAGGGCCATGAGCAGTTCTTC
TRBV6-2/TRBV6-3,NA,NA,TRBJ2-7,CASSYAGNYEQYF,TGTGCCAGCAGTTACGCGGGGAACTACGAGCAGTACTTC
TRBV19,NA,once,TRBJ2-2,CASSRLAGYTGELFF,TGTGCCAGTAGTAGGTTGGCAGGGTACACCGGGGAGCTGTTTTTT
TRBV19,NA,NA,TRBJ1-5,CASTSGVGSNQPQHF,TGTGCCAGTACTTCAGGGGTTGGAAGCAATCAGCCCCAGCATTTT